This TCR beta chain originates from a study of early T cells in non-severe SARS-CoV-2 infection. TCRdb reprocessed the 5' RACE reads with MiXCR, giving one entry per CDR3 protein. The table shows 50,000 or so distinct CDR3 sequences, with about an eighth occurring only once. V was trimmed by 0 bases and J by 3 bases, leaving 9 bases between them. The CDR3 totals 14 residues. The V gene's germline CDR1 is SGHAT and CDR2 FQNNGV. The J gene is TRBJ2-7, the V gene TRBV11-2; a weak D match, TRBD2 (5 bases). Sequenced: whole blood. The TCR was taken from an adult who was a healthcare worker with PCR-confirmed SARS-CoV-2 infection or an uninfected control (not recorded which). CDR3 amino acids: CASSLDLADYEQYF. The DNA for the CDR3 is TGTGCCAGCAGCTTAGATCTAGCAGACTACGAGCAGTACTTC.